This T cell receptor (beta chain) was sequenced in a study of type 1 regulatory T cells. Study context: This in vitro CD4 product, T-allo10, is enriched for Tr1 cells and alloantigen-specific. Broader study findings: Tr1 cells had a more restricted TCR repertoire than non-Tr1 cells.

Turning to this clonotype: The antigen remains undetermined.

This CDR3 contains 13 residues. Germline V CDR1 and CDR2: WNHNN, SYGVQD (reference sequence). Trimming cost V 7 bases and J 5 bases, with 14 bases left between them. TCRdb used MiXCR to reprocess the reads, holding one entry per CDR3 protein. Of about 62,000 distinct CDR3 sequences listed, roughly two thirds are singletons. The sample was cultured non-Tr1 T cells, either the whole culture or a sorted T cell fraction (not recorded which). The receptor comes from a human donor in good health. The J gene is TRBJ2-5, the V gene TRBV10-1; D is perhaps TRBD2 (5 bases). The CDR3 loop is CASTPSGYETQYF. CDR3 in DNA: TGCGCCAGCACCCCTTCGGGGTATGAGACCCAGTACTTC.